Listed below are T cell receptor beta chains from one sample, sequenced in a study of T cells in localized non-small cell lung cancer. Clones were read by immunoSEQ multiplex PCR, and TCRdb kept only the in-frame ones, dropping some. The table has almost 35,000 clones, approximately 93% seen once. Material: peripheral blood, obtained before any cancer treatment. The source of these receptors is a female donor of 60 years or more with stage I lung adenocarcinoma. Each CDR3 is given with its conserved first and last residue. The D gene is left open where the match is weak. Some rows mark clone size as missing; the rest say once, few, many or name a class of expanded clone.

.	TRBV30	TRBD1	18	TRBJ2-6	TGTGCCTGGAAATCCTTGGGACAGGGATCTTCTGGGGCCAACGTCCTGACTTTC	CAWKSLGQGSSGANVLTF
.	TRBV10-3	.	16	TRBJ2-3	TGTGCCATCAGTGAGTCGAGGGGGGGCATGGCAGATACGCAGTATTTT	CAISESRGGMADTQYF
.	TRBV10-3	.	14	TRBJ1-2	TGTGCCATCAGTGAGTCGGGCGCCAGACAGGGCTACACCTTC	CAISESGARQGYTF
.	TRBV4-3	.	13	TRBJ1-1	TGCGCCAGCAGCCCGGACTGGGGCACTGAAGCTTTCTTT	CASSPDWGTEAFF
.	TRBV30	.	16	TRBJ2-7	TGTGCCTGGAGGAGGGAGGGACAGCTTAGCTCCTACGAGCAGTACTTC	CAWRREGQLSSYEQYF
.	TRBV6-5	.	14	TRBJ1-1	TGTGCCAGCAGTTACACGGACAAGAACACTGAAGCTTTCTTT	CASSYTDKNTEAFF
.	TRBV28	.	17	TRBJ2-6	TGTGCCAGCAGTTTGATCAGGTTGAGCTCTGGGGCCAACGTCCTGACTTTC	CASSLIRLSSGANVLTF
.	TRBV5-1	.	14	TRBJ1-2	TGCGCCAGCAGCTTGGCAGCAGCTAACTATGGCTACACCTTC	CASSLAAANYGYTF
.	TRBV11-1	TRBD1	14	TRBJ1-1	TGTGCCAGCAGCTTTGCAGGGACAGGGGCGGGAGCTTTCTTT	CASSFAGTGAGAFF
.	TRBV2	.	11	TRBJ2-5	TGTGCCAGCAGTCAAAAGGAGACCCAGTACTTC	CASSQKETQYF
.	TRBV5-1	TRBD1	14	TRBJ1-2	TGCGCCAGCAGCTTGGGGACAGGGATCGGCGGCTACACCTTC	CASSLGTGIGGYTF
.	TRBV14	.	15	TRBJ2-2	TGTGCCAGCAGCCAAACAGAGACGAACACCGGGGAGCTGTTTTTT	CASSQTETNTGELFF
.	TRBV6-1	TRBD1	13	TRBJ1-1	TGTGCCAGTGAATCCAGGGGGCAGACTGAAGCTTTCTTT	CASESRGQTEAFF
.	TRBV7-9	.	16	TRBJ1-1	TGTGCCAGCAGCTTGGAAAACCGGGACAAGAACACTGAAGCTTTCTTT	CASSLENRDKNTEAFF
.	TRBV9	.	15	TRBJ1-1	TGTGCCAGCAGCCCGCCGGGGGGGGAAAACACTGAAGCTTTCTTT	CASSPPGGENTEAFF
.	TRBV27	.	18	TRBJ2-7	TGTGCCAGCAGTTTACCACGCAGGGGTCCTCTGAAGCTCTACGAGCAGTACTTC	CASSLPRRGPLKLYEQYF
.	TRBV7-9	.	13	TRBJ1-5	TGTGCCAGCAGCTTAGGGGCTAATCAGCCCCAGCATTTT	CASSLGANQPQHF
.	TRBV28	.	13	TRBJ1-2	TGTGCCAGCAGTTTGAGGGACGGGCGGGGCTACACCTTC	CASSLRDGRGYTF
.	TRBV13	.	15	TRBJ2-6	TGTGCCAGCAGCTCCCGGGGCTCTGGGGCCAACGTCCTGACTTTC	CASSSRGSGANVLTF
.	TRBV7-2	.	16	TRBJ2-2	TGTGCCAGCAGCTTCCGACAGGCACTTAACACCGGGGAGCTGTTTTTT	CASSFRQALNTGELFF
.	TRBV15	.	14	TRBJ2-3	TGTGCCACCAGCATACCGCTCCGTCCAGGAACGCAGTATTTT	CATSIPLRPGTQYF
.	TRBV5-4	.	16	TRBJ2-3	TGTGCCAGCAGCTTAGGCAGGGGAATGCGCACAGATACGCAGTATTTT	CASSLGRGMRTDTQYF
.	TRBV7-6	.	13	TRBJ2-7	TGTGCCAGCAGCTCCCGGGACACCTACGAGCAGTACTTC	CASSSRDTYEQYF
.	TRBV7-2	TRBD2	14	TRBJ2-1	TGTGCCAGCACCTTGGCGGGGGGGCGCGATGAGCAGTTCTTC	CASTLAGGRDEQFF
.	TRBV7-2	.	15	TRBJ1-2	TGTGCCAGCAGCTTAGACGGGGGAGGGGAAACTGGCTACACCTTC	CASSLDGGGETGYTF
.	TRBV30	.	15	TRBJ2-3	TGTGCCTGGAGTGTACCACGGGGTCGGACAGATACGCAGTATTTT	CAWSVPRGRTDTQYF
.	TRBV7-2	TRBD2	22	TRBJ2-3	TGTGCCAGCAGCTTAGCGCTAAGGGGTAGGAGCGGGGGCCGACCCTCCACAGATACGCAGTATTTT	CASSLALRGRSGGRPSTDTQYF
.	TRBV7-9	.	14	TRBJ2-1	TGTGCCAGCAGCTTTGAAGGGTCGAAGAGTGAGCAGTTCTTC	CASSFEGSKSEQFF
.	TRBV5-4	.	14	TRBJ1-5	TGTGCCAGCAGCTTTCCGGGACCCAATCAGCCCCAGCATTTT	CASSFPGPNQPQHF
.	TRBV15	.	14	TRBJ1-1	TGTGCCACCAGCAGAGATCAAGGTGACACTGAAGCTTTCTTT	CATSRDQGDTEAFF
once	TRBV11-2	.	15	TRBJ2-5	TGTGCCAGCAGCTTAGTCGGGACTGGTCAAGAGACCCAGTACTTC	CASSLVGTGQETQYF
.	TRBV5-6	.	13	TRBJ1-1	TGTGCCAGCAACCAGATCATGAACACTGAAGCTTTCTTT	CASNQIMNTEAFF
once	TRBV27	.	15	TRBJ2-7	TGTGCCAGCAGACGACAGGGAGGGTCGATGTACGAGCAGTACTTC	CASRRQGGSMYEQYF
.	TRBV9	TRBD1	15	TRBJ2-5	TGTGCCAGCAGCGCCACCGGGACAGGGGCCAAGACCCAGTACTTC	CASSATGTGAKTQYF
.	TRBV5-4	.	16	TRBJ2-6	TGTGCCAGCAGCTTGGTCGACGGAACTGGGGCCAACGTCCTGACTTTC	CASSLVDGTGANVLTF
.	TRBV7-3	.	16	TRBJ2-1	TGTGCCAGCAGCTCGGGACCGAAGAGCTCCTACAATGAGCAGTTCTTC	CASSSGPKSSYNEQFF
.	TRBV7-6	.	15	TRBJ2-1	TGTGCCAGCAGCTCTGGGACGGCCTCCTACAATGAGCAGTTCTTC	CASSSGTASYNEQFF
.	TRBV30	TRBD1	17	TRBJ1-3	TGTGCCTGGTCGTCCAACTTGGACAGGGGATTACGAAACACCATATATTTT	CAWSSNLDRGLRNTIYF
.	TRBV19	.	16	TRBJ2-5	TGTGCCAGTAGTATAACGGATGGTTGGCAAGAAGAGACCCAGTACTTC	CASSITDGWQEETQYF
.	TRBV6-5	TRBD1	14	TRBJ1-5	TGTGCCAGCAGTCGACAGGGGGGCAATCAGCCCCAGCATTTT	CASSRQGGNQPQHF
.	TRBV7-9	TRBD2	15	TRBJ2-1	TGCGCCAGCAGCTCTGAACCAGGGACTACGAATGAGCAGTTCTTC	CASSSEPGTTNEQFF
.	TRBV4-1	.	14	TRBJ2-3	TGCGCCAGCAGAAAAAGCAGGGGCGAAGATACGCAGTATTTT	CASRKSRGEDTQYF
.	TRBV6-6	.	16	TRBJ1-6	TGTGCCAGCAGCTACCGGGACCTACTTCGGGCCTCACCCCTCCACTTT	CASSYRDLLRASPLHF
.	TRBV7-6	.	12	TRBJ2-1	TGTGCCAGCAGTACAGCAGGCAATGAGCAGTTCTTC	CASSTAGNEQFF
.	TRBV6-1	TRBD1	15	TRBJ1-4	TGTGCCAGCAGATCAAATCAGGGGGGAGAAGAAAAACTGTTTTTT	CASRSNQGGEEKLFF
.	TRBV15	TRBD1	14	TRBJ1-1	TGTGCCACCAGCAAGGACAGGGCGCGGACTGAAGCTTTCTTT	CATSKDRARTEAFF
.	TRBV7-3	.	13	TRBJ2-3	TGTGCCAGCAGGCAGACCACTTTGCATACGCAGTATTTT	CASRQTTLHTQYF
.	TRBV28	.	11	TRBJ1-2	TGTGCCAGCAGGACTAACTATGGCTACACCTTC	CASRTNYGYTF
.	TRBV5-6	TRBD1	15	TRBJ1-3	TGTGCCAGCAGCGAGTCCGGGACAGGTGGAAACACCATATATTTT	CASSESGTGGNTIYF
.	TRBV6-6	.	13	TRBJ1-2	TGTGCCAGCAGTTACGCACAGGGTGATGGCTACACCTTC	CASSYAQGDGYTF